These T cell receptor beta chains were read from a single sample in a study of response to subunit inactivated influenza vaccine. One entry per CDR3 protein results from TCRdb running MiXCR on the RT-PCR reads. The top ten clones hold roughly 11% of a sample with hundreds of thousands of distinct CDR3 sequences, roughly 10% of them seen once. This sample was also put to use in a study of T cells expressing NK-cell markers.

The source material was PBMCs from blood, sampled on the day of vaccination. The receptor source for this set is a man aged 50 to 59 who received an inactivated influenza vaccine. The CDR3 runs from the conserved cysteine through the conserved F or W. The order of the fields is clone size, J gene, D gene, V gene, CDR3 protein, CDR3 DNA. D genes are given only for firm matches. Not every row has a clone size; where given, it reads once, few, many or a size class.

few | TRBJ2-4 | - | TRBV7-2 | CASSWPDRRDIQYF | TGTGCCAGCAGCTGGCCGGACAGAAGGGACATTCAGTACTTC
many | TRBJ1-4 | - | TRBV7-8 | CATSGATNEKLFF | TGTGCCACCTCGGGTGCAACTAATGAAAAACTGTTTTTT
many | TRBJ2-5 | - | TRBV6-5 | CASSYAVGGETQYF | TGTGCCAGCAGTTACGCTGTCGGCGGGGAGACCCAGTACTTC
- | TRBJ2-3 | TRBD2 | TRBV12-3/TRBV12-4 | CASSLSGESTDTQYF | TGTGCCAGCAGTCTGAGCGGGGAGAGCACAGATACGCAGTATTTT
few | TRBJ2-5 | - | TRBV29-1 | CSVAQSSQYF | TGCAGCGTTGCCCAGAGTTCCCAGTACTTC
- | TRBJ2-3 | TRBD2 | TRBV20-1 | CSANGLAGGLTDTQYF | TGCAGTGCTAACGGACTAGCGGGGGGCCTAACAGATACGCAGTATTTT
many | TRBJ2-7 | - | TRBV7-2 | CASSLVGDEQYF | TGTGCCAGCAGCTTAGTGGGAGACGAGCAGTACTTC
- | TRBJ2-5 | - | TRBV12-3/TRBV12-4 | CASTMTVPPETQYF | TGTGCCAGCACCATGACAGTCCCCCCGGAGACCCAGTACTTC
many | TRBJ2-2 | - | TRBV11-2 | CASSLVGTGYTGELFF | TGTGCCAGCAGCTTAGTTGGGACTGGCTACACCGGGGAGCTGTTTTTT
few | TRBJ2-1 | TRBD2 | TRBV12-3/TRBV12-4 | CASTLGLGGISEQFF | TGTGCCAGCACCCTAGGACTGGGGGGGATTAGTGAGCAGTTCTTC
- | TRBJ2-7 | - | TRBV6-1 | CASRVSRVVEQYF | TGTGCCAGCAGGGTTAGCAGGGTAGTCGAGCAGTACTTC
few | TRBJ1-3 | - | TRBV12-3/TRBV12-4 | CASSVDRPLSTIYF | TGTGCCAGCAGCGTCGACAGACCCTTGTCGACCATATATTTT
few | TRBJ2-3 | - | TRBV10-3 | CAISESTGGDYTDTQYF | TGTGCCATCAGTGAGTCTACAGGGGGGGACTACACAGATACGCAGTATTTT
- | TRBJ2-5 | TRBD2 | TRBV4-3 | CASSQTSGRVEETQYF | TGCGCCAGCAGCCAGACTAGCGGGAGGGTGGAAGAGACCCAGTACTTC
many | TRBJ1-1 | - | TRBV29-1 | CSAQAGWNTEAFF | TGCAGCGCCCAAGCAGGATGGAACACTGAAGCTTTCTTT
- | TRBJ2-2 | - | TRBV24-1 | CATSDLTSVLGTGELFF | TGTGCCACCAGTGATTTGACTAGTGTTTTAGGGACCGGGGAGCTGTTTTTT
- | TRBJ2-1 | TRBD2 | TRBV28 | CASSLSGLAGGQQFF | TGTGCCAGCAGTTTATCGGGACTAGCGGGGGGGCAGCAGTTCTTC
few | TRBJ1-1 | - | TRBV5-1 | CASRLGQPLNTEAFF | TGCGCCAGCAGACTGGGACAACCTCTTAACACTGAAGCTTTCTTT
few | TRBJ2-5 | TRBD1 | TRBV12-3/TRBV12-4 | CASKPGQGRSETQYF | TGTGCCAGCAAACCGGGACAGGGGAGGTCAGAGACCCAGTACTTC
few | TRBJ2-5 | - | TRBV7-2 | CASSPGRNIETQYF | TGTGCCAGCAGCCCGGGACGGAATATAGAGACCCAGTACTTC
- | TRBJ2-3 | TRBD2 | TRBV11-2 | CASSLDRAGGYNTQYF | TGTGCCAGCAGCTTAGATCGAGCGGGGGGTTATAATACGCAGTATTTT
few | TRBJ2-2 | TRBD2 | TRBV15 | CATSRREDTGELFF | TGTGCCACCAGCAGGCGGGAGGACACCGGGGAGCTGTTTTTT
few | TRBJ2-3 | TRBD2 | TRBV24-1 | CATSEPLLAGERNTQYF | TGTGCCACCAGTGAACCTTTATTAGCGGGAGAGAGGAATACGCAGTATTTT
many | TRBJ2-1 | TRBD2 | TRBV7-3 | CASSQYSGSSYNEQFF | TGTGCCAGCAGTCAGTATAGCGGGAGCTCCTACAATGAGCAGTTCTTC
- | TRBJ2-5 | TRBD1 | TRBV4-2 | CASSSSGTGRETQYF | TGTGCCAGCAGCTCTTCCGGGACAGGGCGTGAGACCCAGTACTTC
few | TRBJ1-6 | - | TRBV7-9 | CASSHEIEPVDSPLHF | TGTGCCAGCAGCCATGAGATTGAACCGGTGGATTCACCCCTCCACTTT
many | TRBJ2-7 | - | TRBV7-2 | CASSRRSGDYEQYF | TGTGCCAGCAGCCGCCGTAGCGGAGATTACGAGCAGTACTTC
- | TRBJ1-1 | - | TRBV4-1 | CASSQVTGVAEAFF | TGCGCCAGCAGCCAAGTAACCGGGGTCGCTGAAGCTTTCTTT
few | TRBJ1-2 | - | TRBV6-5 | CASSWGGYGYTF | TGTGCCAGCTCCTGGGGGGGGTATGGCTACACCTTC